A single T cell receptor (beta chain) is shown here with its context. Its antigen remains unknown. Assay: immunoSEQ multiplex PCR; the TCRdb copy retains only in-frame clones and omits some. The table records some 2,400,000 clones, approximately 94% of them present only once. This sample stems from a study of shared clonotypes between healthy human individuals. V was pared by 2 bases and J by 0 bases, with 6 bases between. This CDR3 region has 15 residues. Per germline, CDR1 SGHRS and CDR2 YFSETQ. Study-wide results and caveats: Depth of sequencing was expected to influence donor clonotype sharing. The study found lower generation probabilities in non-shared clonotypes than in those shared by all four donors.

This TCR derives from a man younger than 30 in good health. The sequencing sample was made of naive CD4+ T cells sorted from blood. Subset meaning: CD45RA+ positively selected. The V and J genes are TRBV5-1 and TRBJ2-6; no definite D call. This CDR3 is CASSLQISGANVLTF. The CDR3 nucleotides are TGCGCCAGCAGCTTACAGATCTCTGGGGCCAACGTCCTGACTTTC.